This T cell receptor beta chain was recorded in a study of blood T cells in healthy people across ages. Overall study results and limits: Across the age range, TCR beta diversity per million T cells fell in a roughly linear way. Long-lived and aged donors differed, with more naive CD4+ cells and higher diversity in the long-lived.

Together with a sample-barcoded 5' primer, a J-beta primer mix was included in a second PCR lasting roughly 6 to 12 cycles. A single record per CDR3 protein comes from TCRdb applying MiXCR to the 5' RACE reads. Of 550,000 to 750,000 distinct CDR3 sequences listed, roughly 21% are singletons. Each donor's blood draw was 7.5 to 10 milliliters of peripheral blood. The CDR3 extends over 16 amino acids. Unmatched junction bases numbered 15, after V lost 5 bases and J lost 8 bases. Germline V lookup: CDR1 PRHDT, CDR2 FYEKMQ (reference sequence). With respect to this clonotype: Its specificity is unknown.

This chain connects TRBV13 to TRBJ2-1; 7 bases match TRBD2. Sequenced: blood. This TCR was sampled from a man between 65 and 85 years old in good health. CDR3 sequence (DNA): TGTGCCAGCAGCCTGACGCGGGCTCGGGGGAGGGATGAGCAGTTCTTC. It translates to CASSLTRARGRDEQFF.